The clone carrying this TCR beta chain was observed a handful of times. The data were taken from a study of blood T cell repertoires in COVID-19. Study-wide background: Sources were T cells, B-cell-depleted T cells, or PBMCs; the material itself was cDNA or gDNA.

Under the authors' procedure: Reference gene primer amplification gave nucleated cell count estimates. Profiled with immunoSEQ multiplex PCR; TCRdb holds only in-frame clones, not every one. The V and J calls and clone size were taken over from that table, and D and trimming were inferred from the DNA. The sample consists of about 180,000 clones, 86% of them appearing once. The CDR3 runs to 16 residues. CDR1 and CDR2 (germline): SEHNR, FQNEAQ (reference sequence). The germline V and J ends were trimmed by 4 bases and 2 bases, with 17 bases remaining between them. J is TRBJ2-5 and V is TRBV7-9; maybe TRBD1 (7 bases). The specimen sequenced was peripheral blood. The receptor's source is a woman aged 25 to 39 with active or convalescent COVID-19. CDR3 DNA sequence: TGTGCCAGCAGCTCAGGAGGGGGCGCTCGGCAAGAGACCCAGTACTTC. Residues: CASSSGGGARQETQYF.